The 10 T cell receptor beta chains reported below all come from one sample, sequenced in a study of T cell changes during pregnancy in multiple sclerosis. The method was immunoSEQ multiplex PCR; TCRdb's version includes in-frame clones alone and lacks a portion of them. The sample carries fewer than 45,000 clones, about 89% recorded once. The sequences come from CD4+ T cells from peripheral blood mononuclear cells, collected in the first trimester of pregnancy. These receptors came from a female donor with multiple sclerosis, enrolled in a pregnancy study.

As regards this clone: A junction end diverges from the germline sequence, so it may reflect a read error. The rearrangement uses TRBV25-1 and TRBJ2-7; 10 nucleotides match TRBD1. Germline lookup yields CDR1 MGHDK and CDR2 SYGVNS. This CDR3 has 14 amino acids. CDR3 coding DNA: TGTGCCAGCAGTGAATTCCGACAGGGGGCGATGGAACAATTC. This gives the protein CASSEFRQGAMEQF.

The CDR3 DNA is TGTGCCACCTTCGGACTGCAAGAGACCCAGTACTTC. The encoded protein is CATFGLQETQYF. V usage is TRBV6-1 and J usage is TRBJ2-5, with a possible D match to TRBD2 (5 bases). CDR1 and CDR2 from the germline V gene are MNHNS and SASEGT. The V gene lost 10 bases and the J gene lost 2 bases, with 11 bases spanning the gap. The CDR3 spans 12 residues.

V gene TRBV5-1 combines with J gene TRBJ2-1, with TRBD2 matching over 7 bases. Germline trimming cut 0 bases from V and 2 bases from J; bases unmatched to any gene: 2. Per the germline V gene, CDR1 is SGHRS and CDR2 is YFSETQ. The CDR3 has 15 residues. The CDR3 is CASSLATSAYNEQFF. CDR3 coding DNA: TGCGCCAGCAGCTTGGCAACTAGCGCCTACAATGAGCAGTTCTTC.

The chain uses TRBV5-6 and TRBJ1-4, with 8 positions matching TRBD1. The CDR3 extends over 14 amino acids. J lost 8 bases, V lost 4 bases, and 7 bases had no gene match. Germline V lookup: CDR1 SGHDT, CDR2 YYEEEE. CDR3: CASSPTGVREKLFF. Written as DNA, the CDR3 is TGTGCCAGCAGCCCGACAGGGGTGAGAGAAAAACTGTTTTTT. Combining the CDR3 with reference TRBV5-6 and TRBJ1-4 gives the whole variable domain DAGVTQSPTHLIKTRGQQVTLRCSPKSGHDTVSWYQQALGQGPQFIFQYYEEEERQRGNFPDRFSGHQFPNYSSELNVNALLLGDSALYLCASSPTGVREKLFFGSGTQLSVL.

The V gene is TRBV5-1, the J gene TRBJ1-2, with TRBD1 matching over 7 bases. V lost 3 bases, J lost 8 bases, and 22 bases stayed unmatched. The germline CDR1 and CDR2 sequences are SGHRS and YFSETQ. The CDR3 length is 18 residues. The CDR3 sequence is CASSSSEQGLAGQGGYTF. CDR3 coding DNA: TGCGCCAGCAGCTCCTCCGAACAGGGGCTGGCTGGGCAGGGAGGCTACACCTTC.

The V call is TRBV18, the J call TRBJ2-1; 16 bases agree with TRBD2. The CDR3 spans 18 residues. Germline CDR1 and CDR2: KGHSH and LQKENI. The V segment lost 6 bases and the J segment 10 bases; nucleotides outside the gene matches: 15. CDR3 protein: CASSLLERSGLAGGEQFF. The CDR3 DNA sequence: TGTGCCAGCTCCCTGTTAGAGCGGTCGGGACTAGCGGGAGGGGAGCAGTTCTTC.

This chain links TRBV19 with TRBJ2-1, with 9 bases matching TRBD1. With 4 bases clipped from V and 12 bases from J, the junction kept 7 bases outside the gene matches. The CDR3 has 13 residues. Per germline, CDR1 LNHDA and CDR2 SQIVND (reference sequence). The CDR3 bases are TGTGCCAGTAGTAGCGACAGGGGGTATGCGCAGTTCTTC. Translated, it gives CASSSDRGYAQFF.

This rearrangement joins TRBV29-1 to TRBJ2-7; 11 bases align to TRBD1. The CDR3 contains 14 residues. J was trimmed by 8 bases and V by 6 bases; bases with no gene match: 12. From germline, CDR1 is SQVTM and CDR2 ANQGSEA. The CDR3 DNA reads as TGCAGCGTGGCCGGACAGGGGGCAAATCTTAAGCAGTACTTC. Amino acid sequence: CSVAGQGANLKQYF.

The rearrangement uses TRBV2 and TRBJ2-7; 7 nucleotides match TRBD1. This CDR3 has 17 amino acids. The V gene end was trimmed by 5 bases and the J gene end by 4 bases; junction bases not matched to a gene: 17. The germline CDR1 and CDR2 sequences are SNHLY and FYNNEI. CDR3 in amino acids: CASSSSEDRWDKYEQYF. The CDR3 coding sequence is TGTGCCAGCAGTAGTTCTGAGGACAGGTGGGATAAGTACGAGCAGTACTTC.

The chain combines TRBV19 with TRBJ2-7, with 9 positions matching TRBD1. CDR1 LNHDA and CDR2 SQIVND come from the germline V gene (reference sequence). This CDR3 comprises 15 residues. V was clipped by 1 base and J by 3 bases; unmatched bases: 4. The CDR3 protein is CASSIGQGVFYEQYF. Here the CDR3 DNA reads TGTGCCAGTAGTATAGGACAGGGGGTCTTCTACGAGCAGTACTTC.